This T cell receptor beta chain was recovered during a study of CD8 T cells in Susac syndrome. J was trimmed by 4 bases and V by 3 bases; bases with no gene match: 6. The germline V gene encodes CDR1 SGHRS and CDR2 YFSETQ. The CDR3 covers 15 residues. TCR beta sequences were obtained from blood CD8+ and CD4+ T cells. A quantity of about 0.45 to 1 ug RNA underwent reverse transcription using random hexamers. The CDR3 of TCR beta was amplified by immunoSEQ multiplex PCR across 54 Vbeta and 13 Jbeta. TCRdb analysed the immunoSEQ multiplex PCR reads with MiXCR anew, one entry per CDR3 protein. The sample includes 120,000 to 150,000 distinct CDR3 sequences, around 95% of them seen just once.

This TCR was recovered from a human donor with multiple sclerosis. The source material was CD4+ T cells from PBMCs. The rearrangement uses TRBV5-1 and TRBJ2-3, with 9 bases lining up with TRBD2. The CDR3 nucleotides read TGCGCCAGCAGCTCTAGCGGGAAGGGCGCAGATACGCAGTATTTT. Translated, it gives CASSSSGKGADTQYF.